This T cell receptor (beta chain) is from a study of T-cell reconstitution after alpha-beta-depleted transplantation in children. Germline assignment: CDR1 ENHRY and CDR2 SYGVKD. The CDR3 totals 16 residues. For this clonotype: The germline gene is not matched at one end of the junction; a read error may be the cause.

Preparation of the TCRbeta library used unique molecular identifiers. Via MiXCR, TCRdb re-called the PCR reads, giving one row per CDR3 protein. The sample lists approximately 85,000 distinct CDR3 sequences, roughly 14% occurring once. Sequencing was performed on PBMCs, mostly from graft donor cells, taken 180 days after TCRalphabeta/CD19-depleted stem cell transplant. The J gene is TRBJ1-2, the V gene TRBV10-3, with TRBD1 matching 9 bases. This TCR was sampled from a male patient between 2 and 10 years old who had a stem cell transplant for acute lymphoblastic leukemia, so the T cells may come from the graft donor. The CDR3 spells CATMERGTGSSYGDTF. As DNA, the CDR3 is TGTGCCACCATGGAGAGAGGGACAGGGTCGTCCTATGGCGACACCTTC.